The 9 T cell receptor beta chains reported below all come from one sample, sequenced in a study of CXCR3-negative and CXCR3-positive naive CD8 T cells. The libraries of TRB cDNA were prepared using 5' RACE with UMI labels. TCRdb re-called the 5' RACE reads and catalogs CDR3 proteins one per entry, DNA excluded. The sample features approximately 58,000 distinct CDR3 sequences, with approximately 0.43% in its top ten. Sequences were obtained from naive CXCR3- CD8+ T cells from blood. Subset given: CD45RO-CCR7+CD27+CD95- naive CD8+ T cells lacking CXCR3 (TNR3-). All receptors come from a human donor in good health. Some clones in this sample may be carry-over from other donors' samples.

The chain links TRBV6-2 or TRBV6-3 to TRBJ2-3; TCRdb returns TRBD1, unconfirmable since there is no DNA. This CDR3 region has 18 residues. Germline V gene lookup returns CDR1 MNHEY and CDR2 SVGEGT. The CDR3: CASSYSTTGGMSTDTQYF.

The chain has TRBV27 and TRBJ2-4; TCRdb reports TRBD1, a call that lacks DNA to check it against. Germline loops: CDR1 MNHEY, CDR2 SMNVEV (reference sequence). The CDR3 runs to 12 residues. The CDR3 protein is CASTGAKNIQYF.

This sequence joins TRBV12-3 or TRBV12-4 and TRBJ2-3; the D call of TRBD2 rests on TCRdb alone, since no DNA is present to check it. The CDR3 contains 17 residues. CDR3 in amino acids: CASSLGLAGASTDTQYF.

V gene TRBV5-1 combines with J gene TRBJ1-4. Looked up from germline, CDR1 is SGHRS and CDR2 is YFSETQ. The CDR3 spans 16 residues. This CDR3 reads CASSYFSQTNNEKLFF.

The chain employs TRBV12-3 or TRBV12-4 and TRBJ1-2; TCRdb reports TRBD1, a call that lacks DNA to check it against. This CDR3 region has 15 residues. CDR3 sequence: CASLRGPGGIDGYTF.

The chain recombines TRBV29-1 with TRBJ2-2; the TCRdb D gene call, TRBD1, has no DNA to confirm it. The CDR3 totals 17 residues. Germline-derived CDR1 and CDR2 are SQVTM and ANQGSEA. The CDR3 loop is CSVRGQGHREDTGELFF.

V gene TRBV9 combines with J gene TRBJ2-1. Germline-derived CDR1 and CDR2 are SGDLS and YYNGEE. The CDR3 has 11 amino acids. The CDR3 sequence: CASSTTSEQFF. Together with reference TRBV9 and TRBJ2-1, the CDR3 gives the full variable domain: DSGVTQTPKHLITATGQRVTLRCSPRSGDLSVYWYQQSLDQGLQFLIQYYNGEERAKGNILERFSAQQFPDLHSELNLSSLELGDSALYFCASSTTSEQFFGPGTRLTVL.

The gene calls are TRBV14 and TRBJ2-7. This CDR3 contains 13 residues. In germline, CDR1 is SGHDN, CDR2 FVKESK. CDR3: CASSPSTLVEQYF.

V usage is TRBV4-1 and J usage is TRBJ1-2; there is no DNA to check the TCRdb D call of TRBD1. Germline V CDR1 and CDR2: MGHRA, YSYEKL. The length of the CDR3 is 14 residues. This chain's CDR3 is CASSNGTANYGYTF.